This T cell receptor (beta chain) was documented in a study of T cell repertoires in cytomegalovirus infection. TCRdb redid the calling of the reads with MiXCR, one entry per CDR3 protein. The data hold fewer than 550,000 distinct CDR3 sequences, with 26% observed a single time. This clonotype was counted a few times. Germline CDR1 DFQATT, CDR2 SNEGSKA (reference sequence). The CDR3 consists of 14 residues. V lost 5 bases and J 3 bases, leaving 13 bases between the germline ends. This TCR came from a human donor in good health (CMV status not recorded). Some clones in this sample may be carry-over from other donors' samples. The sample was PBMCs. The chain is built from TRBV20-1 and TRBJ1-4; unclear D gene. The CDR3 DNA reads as TGCAGTGCTGGTCCGGGCCGCCCTAATGAAAAACTGTTTTTT. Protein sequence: CSAGPGRPNEKLFF.